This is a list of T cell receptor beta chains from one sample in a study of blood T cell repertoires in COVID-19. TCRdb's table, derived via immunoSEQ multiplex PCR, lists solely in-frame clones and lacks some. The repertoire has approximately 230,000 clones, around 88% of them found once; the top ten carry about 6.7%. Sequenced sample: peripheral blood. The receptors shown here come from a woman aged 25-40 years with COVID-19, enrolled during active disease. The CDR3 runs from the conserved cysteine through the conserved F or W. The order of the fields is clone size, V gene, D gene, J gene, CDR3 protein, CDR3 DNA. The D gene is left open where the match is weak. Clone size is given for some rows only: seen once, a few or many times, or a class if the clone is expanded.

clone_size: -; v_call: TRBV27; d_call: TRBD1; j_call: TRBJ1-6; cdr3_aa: CASSHGQGGYNSPLHF; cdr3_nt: TGTGCCAGCAGTCACGGACAGGGGGGATATAATTCACCCCTCCACTTT
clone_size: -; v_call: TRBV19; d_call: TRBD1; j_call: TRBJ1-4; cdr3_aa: CASSMQGAQKLFF; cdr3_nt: TGTGCCAGTAGTATGCAGGGGGCGCAAAAACTGTTTTTT
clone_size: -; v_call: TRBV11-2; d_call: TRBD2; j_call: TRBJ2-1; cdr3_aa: CASSLDGGSSYNEQFF; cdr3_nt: TGTGCCAGCAGCTTAGATGGCGGGAGCTCCTACAATGAGCAGTTCTTC
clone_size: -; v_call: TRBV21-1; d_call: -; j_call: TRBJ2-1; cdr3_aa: CASSKEVLAQSYNEQFF; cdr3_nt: TGTGCCAGCAGCAAAGAGGTACTAGCGCAATCCTACAATGAGCAGTTCTTC
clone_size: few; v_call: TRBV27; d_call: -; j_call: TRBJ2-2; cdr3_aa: CASRAFASSGASNTGELFF; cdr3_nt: TGTGCCAGCAGGGCCTTTGCCTCCTCAGGGGCCTCGAACACCGGGGAGCTGTTTTTT
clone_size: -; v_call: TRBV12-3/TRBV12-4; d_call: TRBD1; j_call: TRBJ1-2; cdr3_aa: CASSYATGSDYTF; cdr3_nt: TGTGCCAGCAGTTATGCGACAGGGAGTGACTACACCTTC
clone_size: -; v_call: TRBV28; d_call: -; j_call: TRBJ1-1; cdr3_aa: CASSFLTYRNTEAFF; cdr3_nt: TGTGCCAGCAGTTTTCTCACTTACAGGAACACTGAAGCTTTCTTT
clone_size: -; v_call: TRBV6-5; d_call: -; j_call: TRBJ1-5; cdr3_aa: CATASARGQPQHF; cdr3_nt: TGTGCCACCGCGTCGGCGCGAGGTCAGCCCCAGCATTTT
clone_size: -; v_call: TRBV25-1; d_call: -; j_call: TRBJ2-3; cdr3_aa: CASSEYSVPDTQYF; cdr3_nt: TGTGCCAGCAGTGAATACTCGGTCCCCGATACGCAGTATTTT
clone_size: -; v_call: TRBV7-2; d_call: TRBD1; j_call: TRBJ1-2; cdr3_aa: CASSPRTGYESGYTF; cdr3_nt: TGTGCCAGCAGCCCCCGGACAGGGTATGAGTCTGGCTACACCTTC